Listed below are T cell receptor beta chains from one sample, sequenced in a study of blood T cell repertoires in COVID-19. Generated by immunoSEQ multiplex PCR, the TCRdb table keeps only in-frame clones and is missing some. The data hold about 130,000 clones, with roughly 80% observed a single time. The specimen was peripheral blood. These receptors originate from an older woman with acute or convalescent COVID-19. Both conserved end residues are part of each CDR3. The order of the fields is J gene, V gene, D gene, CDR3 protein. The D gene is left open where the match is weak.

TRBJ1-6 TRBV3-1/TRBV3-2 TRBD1 CASSDTGGIRNSPLHF
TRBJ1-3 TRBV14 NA CASRGHLGNTIYF
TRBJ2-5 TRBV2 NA CASTRTEQETQYF
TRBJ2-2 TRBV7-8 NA CASSPFGELFF
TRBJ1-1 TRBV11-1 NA CASSLLRGQKTEAFF
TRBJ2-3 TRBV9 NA CASSVSITSTDTQYF
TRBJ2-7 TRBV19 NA CATKDGGRVEQYF
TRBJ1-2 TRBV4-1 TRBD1 CASSQDLDRGAYGYTF
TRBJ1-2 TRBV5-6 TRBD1 CASSSTGDYGYTF
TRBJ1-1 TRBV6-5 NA CASSSTENTEAFF
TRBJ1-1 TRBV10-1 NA CASSDSTGTEAFF
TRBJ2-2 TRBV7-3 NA CASSLKRGTSLTLNTGELFF
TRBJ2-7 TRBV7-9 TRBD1 CASSLQGAEQYF
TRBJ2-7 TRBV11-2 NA CASSLDGGREQYF
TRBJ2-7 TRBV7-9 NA CASSLYTGTSYEQYF
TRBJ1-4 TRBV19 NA CASSILPTATNEKLFF
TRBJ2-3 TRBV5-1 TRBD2 CASTNWGGSGATDTQYF
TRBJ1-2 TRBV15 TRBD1 CATSWKYTGVSGYTF
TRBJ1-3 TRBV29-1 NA CSVTQYYSGNTIYF
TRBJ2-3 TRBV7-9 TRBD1 CASSFGGRGSLSTDTQYF
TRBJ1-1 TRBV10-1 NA CASSESRGTEAFF
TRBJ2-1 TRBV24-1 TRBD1 CATSDGDRAIMDEQFF
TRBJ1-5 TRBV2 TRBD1 CASSERDSPWPQHF
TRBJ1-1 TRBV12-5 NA CASGGHLMNTEAFF